Below are 32 T cell receptor beta chains sequenced from a single sample in a study of T cells after yellow fever vaccination. TCRdb passed the 5' RACE reads through MiXCR, listing each CDR3 protein once. The data contain 40,000 to 50,000 distinct CDR3 sequences, roughly 7% of them singletons. Material: CD8+ T cells not binding an NS4B(214-222) dextramer, sorted from PBMCs, obtained 45 days after the yellow fever booster vaccination. These receptors were collected from a man aged 30-40 years who received the YFV17D yellow fever vaccine.

This clonotype was counted at least ten times. The chain recombines TRBV4-3 with TRBJ2-7; tentatively, D is TRBD1 (6 bases). Germline V gene sequence: CDR1 LGHNA, CDR2 YSLEER. V dropped 0 bases and J dropped 3 bases, with 12 bases sitting between them. The CDR3 extends over 15 amino acids. The CDR3 coding sequence is TGCGCCAGCAGCCAAGAGGGTCAGGGGCTCTACGAGCAGTACTTC. It yields the protein CASSQEGQGLYEQYF.

This clonotype occurred many times. The CDR3 coding sequence is TGTGCCAGCAGCAGTTTATTAGACAGAGTCTACGAGCAGTACTTC. This translates into CASSSLLDRVYEQYF. This chain links TRBV28 with TRBJ2-7; D perhaps matches TRBD1 (5 bases). This CDR3 has 15 amino acids. Trimming removed 6 bases at V and 3 bases at J, with 18 bases between. Germline V gene data show CDR1 as MDHEN and CDR2 as SYDVKM.

This clonotype was seen many times. The CDR3 sequence: CASSKGYEQYF. The CDR3 DNA sequence: TGTGCCAGTAGTAAGGGCTACGAGCAGTACTTC. The rearrangement joins TRBV19 to TRBJ2-7, with no clear D. The CDR3 totals 11 residues. V was shortened by 4 bases and J by 3 bases, with 4 bases between the two germline ends. Looked up from germline, CDR1 is LNHDA and CDR2 is SQIVND (reference sequence).

This clonotype was picked up many times. The chain combines TRBV29-1 with TRBJ2-2, with 10 bases lining up with TRBD1. The CDR3 covers 13 residues. CDR1 is SQVTM and CDR2 is ANQGSEA in the germline V gene. Trimming cost V 6 bases and J 8 bases; bases outside gene matches: 6. This CDR3 is CSVRQGAWGELFF. As DNA, the CDR3 is TGCAGCGTGCGACAGGGGGCATGGGGGGAGCTGTTTTTT.

This clonotype was detected ten times or more. V gene TRBV3-1 combines with J gene TRBJ2-6; TRBD2 aligns across 12 bases. This CDR3 spans 20 amino acids. Germline V lookup: CDR1 LGHDT, CDR2 YNNKEL (reference sequence). V dropped 4 bases and J dropped 2; count of bases not matched to a gene: 12. CDR3 in DNA: TGTGCCAGCAGCCCCATAACACCGTGGACTAGCGGGACTGGGGCCAACGTCCTGACTTTC. It is translated as CASSPITPWTSGTGANVLTF.

The V and J genes are TRBV7-2 and TRBJ2-2, with 7 bases matching TRBD2. Germline-derived CDR1 and CDR2 are SGHTA and FQGNSA. J lost 4 bases, V lost 3 bases, and 5 bases had no gene match. This CDR3 has 15 residues. CDR3 loop: CASSFGGRTTGELFF. The CDR3 region has the DNA TGTGCCAGCAGCTTCGGGGGGAGAACCACCGGGGAGCTGTTTTTT.

This clonotype was detected many times. The CDR3 DNA reads TGTGCCAGCAGCTCTCTAGCGGGAGTTTCCTACGAGCAGTACTTC. Translated, it gives CASSSLAGVSYEQYF. This chain uses TRBV5-5 with TRBJ2-7; 10 nucleotides agree with TRBD2. V gave up 3 bases and J gave up 1 base; unmatched junction bases: 4. From germline, CDR1 is SGHKS and CDR2 YYEKEE (reference sequence). The CDR3 length is 15 residues.

This clonotype was recorded at least ten times. The CDR3 bases are TGCAGTGCTAGTTTGCTTCTGGAGACCCAGTACTTC. As protein: CSASLLLETQYF. The chain combines TRBV20-1 with TRBJ2-5; D unresolved. Trimming removed 3 bases at V and 5 bases at J, with 10 bases between. The CDR3 contains 12 residues. Germline V lookup: CDR1 DFQATT, CDR2 SNEGSKA (reference sequence).

This clonotype was recorded only once. This may stem from a read error, because a much larger clone lies one nucleotide away. The CDR3 sequence: CAFLPDLTGTGELFF. In DNA form, the CDR3 reads TGTGCCTTCCTGCCAGATTTGACGGGGACCGGGGAGCTGTTTTTT. This sequence joins TRBV7-9 and TRBJ2-2, with D tentatively TRBD2 (5 bases). V was clipped by 11 bases and J by 5 bases, with 21 bases between them. The V gene's germline CDR1 is SEHNR and CDR2 FQNEAQ (reference sequence). There are 15 residues in the CDR3.

This clonotype was picked up a small number of times. The chain links TRBV7-8 to TRBJ1-1, with D possibly TRBD1 on 5 matching bases. This CDR3 has 18 residues. V shed 3 bases and J shed 3 bases, with 23 bases lying between them. The germline CDR1 and CDR2 sequences are SGHVS and FQNEAQ. The CDR3 DNA reads TGTGCCAGCAGCTTCCCGAAAGAAAGGGGATCGGGCCACACTGAAGCTTTCTTT. Translating gives CASSFPKERGSGHTEAFF. The whole variable domain, filled in from reference TRBV7-8 and TRBJ1-1, reads GAGVSQSPRYKVAKRGQDVALRCDPISGHVSLFWYQQALGQGPEFLTYFQNEAQLDKSGLPSDRFFAERPEGSVSTLKIQRTQQEDSAVYLCASSFPKERGSGHTEAFFGQGTRLTVV.

This clonotype was seen at least ten times. The V call is TRBV4-3, the J call TRBJ2-2, with D tentatively TRBD2 (6 bases). The ends were cut back, 1 base at V and 2 bases at J, with 11 bases in the middle. Germline V gene lookup returns CDR1 LGHNA and CDR2 YSLEER. This CDR3 comprises 16 residues. CDR3: CASSQGLVINTGELFF. CDR3 coding DNA: TGCGCCAGCAGCCAAGGACTAGTTATTAACACCGGGGAGCTGTTTTTT.

This clonotype was seen ten or more times. The genes are TRBV20-1 and TRBJ2-7; D gene unclear. V shed 4 bases and J shed 3 bases, with 22 bases lying between them. The CDR3 consists of 16 residues. Germline V lookup: CDR1 DFQATT, CDR2 SNEGSKA (reference sequence). The CDR3, as DNA: TGCAGTGCTATCCCCCCAGGCCGCCCCCGTCACTACGAGCAGTACTTC. Its translation is CSAIPPGRPRHYEQYF.

This clonotype has at least ten counts. The chain recombines TRBV27 with TRBJ1-2, with TRBD1 as a possible D gene (6 bases). The CDR3 covers 13 residues. The germline gives CDR1 MNHEY, CDR2 SMNVEV (reference sequence). V lost 5 bases, J lost 3 bases, and 10 bases lay in between. CDR3 sequence (DNA): TGTGCCAGCAGTCCGTGGACAGACTATGGCTACACCTTC. Encoded protein: CASSPWTDYGYTF.

This clonotype showed up many times. The chain joins TRBV6-5 to TRBJ2-3, with D perhaps assigned TRBD1 or TRBD2 (6 bases each). Germline V gene data show CDR1 as MNHEY and CDR2 as SVGAGI. The CDR3 loop spans 17 amino acids. The germline V and J ends were trimmed by 6 bases and 5 bases, with 24 bases remaining between them. The CDR3 is CASRQNRDFSHRDTQYF. The CDR3, as DNA: TGTGCCAGCAGGCAAAACAGGGACTTCTCGCACAGAGATACGCAGTATTTT.

This clonotype was observed at least ten times. For the CDR3, the DNA is TGTGCCACCAGTGATCCGCGGGAGGCCGAGTACAATGAGCAGTTCTTC. Encoded protein: CATSDPREAEYNEQFF. This chain connects TRBV24-1 to TRBJ2-1; 8 nucleotides align to TRBD2. This CDR3 spans 16 amino acids. V was pared by 3 bases and J by 4 bases, with 7 bases of the junction left unmatched. CDR1 and CDR2 (germline): KGHDR, SFDVKD.

This clonotype was observed at least ten times. V usage is TRBV9 and J usage is TRBJ2-7; 8 bases line up with TRBD2. CDR3 length: 15 residues. Losses at the gene ends were 1 base for V and 0 bases for J; bases not matched to a gene: 3. Germline V gene data show CDR1 as SGDLS and CDR2 as YYNGEE. The CDR3 bases are TGTGCCAGCAGCGTAACCGGGACTAGCTCCTACGAGCAGTACTTC. As protein: CASSVTGTSSYEQYF.

The sample holds many counts of this clonotype. The rearrangement joins TRBV29-1 to TRBJ2-3; no clear D. Germline CDR1 SQVTM, CDR2 ANQGSEA. The CDR3 has 12 amino acids. Trimming left V 1 base short and J 5 bases short, with 7 bases between. CDR3: CSVEGLLDTQYF. Here the CDR3 DNA reads TGCAGCGTTGAAGGCCTGCTAGATACGCAGTATTTT.

This clonotype was counted at least ten times. The chain combines TRBV2 with TRBJ2-7; unclear D gene. The germline V gene encodes CDR1 SNHLY and CDR2 FYNNEI. V lost 2 bases and J 1 base, leaving 6 bases between the germline ends. The CDR3 contains 13 residues. The CDR3 DNA reads TGTGCCAGCAGTGAAACCCGATCCTACGAGCAGTACTTC. Translating gives CASSETRSYEQYF.

This clonotype was found many times. This sequence joins TRBV12-3 or TRBV12-4 and TRBJ2-5; the match to TRBD2 covers 7 bases. Trimming at V came to 3 bases and at J to 4 bases, leaving 5 bases not matched to a gene. The CDR3 is made up of 14 amino acids. The CDR3 region is CASSFDGRIETQYF. In nucleotides, the CDR3 is TGTGCCAGCAGTTTCGACGGGAGGATAGAGACCCAGTACTTC.

At least ten counts were recorded for this clonotype. The genes are TRBV6-4 and TRBJ2-1; D is tentatively TRBD1 or TRBD2 (7 bases each). Germline V CDR1 and CDR2: MRHNA, SNTAGT. The CDR3 spans 19 residues. Trimming stripped 6 bases from V and 0 bases from J, with 24 bases between. The CDR3 nucleotides are TGTGCCAGCAGAAAACAGGGGTTTAGCGGGCGAAGCTCCTACAATGAGCAGTTCTTC. Translation: CASRKQGFSGRSSYNEQFF.

The chain uses TRBV5-4 and TRBJ2-3; 9 bases align to TRBD2. V dropped 4 bases and J dropped 2; count of bases not matched to a gene: 5. Germline V CDR1 and CDR2: SGHNT, YYREEE (reference sequence). CDR3 length: 15 residues. CDR3 sequence reads: CASSIAGASTDTQYF. DNA for the CDR3: TGTGCCAGCAGCATAGCGGGAGCGTCCACAGATACGCAGTATTTT.

This clonotype was seen many times. V usage is TRBV20-1 and J usage is TRBJ1-5; maybe TRBD1 (5 bases). Per the germline V gene, CDR1 is DFQATT and CDR2 is SNEGSKA (reference sequence). Trimming took off 5 bases at V and 0 bases at J, with 8 bases between the two ends. This CDR3 is built from 13 residues. The DNA of the CDR3 is TGCAGTGCTTTGGACATTAGCAATCAGCCCCAGCATTTT. Translating gives CSALDISNQPQHF.

On this clonotype: A read error may be the cause here, since a much bigger clone is one base away. The chain uses TRBV25-1 and TRBJ2-4, with D perhaps matching TRBD2 (5 bases). The CDR3 length is 11 residues. Germline V gene data show CDR1 as MGHDK and CDR2 as SYGVNS. The DNA of the CDR3 is TGTGCCACCAGTGTCGGGGACATTCAGTACTTC. Translating gives CATSVGDIQYF.

This clonotype was observed many times. This sequence joins TRBV7-6 and TRBJ2-2; 9 bases are a match to TRBD1. In germline, CDR1 is SGHVS, CDR2 FNYEAQ. The CDR3 is 14 amino acids. V was clipped by 5 bases and J by 7 bases; unmatched bases: 5. The CDR3 sequence is CASSPTGGIGELFF. The DNA for the CDR3 is TGTGCCAGCAGCCCAACAGGGGGCATCGGGGAGCTGTTTTTT. Combining the CDR3 with reference TRBV7-6 and TRBJ2-2 gives the whole variable domain GAGVSQSPRYKVTKRGQDVALRCDPISGHVSLYWYRQALGQGPEFLTYFNYEAQQDKSGLPNDRFSAERPEGSISTLTIQRTEQRDSAMYRCASSPTGGIGELFFGEGSRLTVL.

In the case of this clonotype: A much more abundant neighbour one base away suggests this may be a read error. The V call is TRBV29-1, the J call TRBJ2-7, with D perhaps given as TRBD1 or TRBD2 (6 bases each). Germline values: CDR1 SQVTM, CDR2 ANQGSEA. This CDR3 is 15 amino acids long. The chain's CDR3 is CGVSVTGLEGYEQYF. CDR3 coding DNA: TGCGGCGTTTCAGTGACAGGTTTGGAGGGCTACGAGCAGTACTTC.

This clonotype was recorded many times. The V call is TRBV20-1, the J call TRBJ2-3; D gene ambiguous. Germline CDR1 reads DFQATT; CDR2 reads SNEGSKA (reference sequence). The CDR3 contains 12 residues. Deletions cut 4 bases from V and 2 bases from J, with 7 bases between. The CDR3 DNA sequence: TGCAGTGCTATCTGGGACACAGATACGCAGTATTTT. This gives the protein CSAIWDTDTQYF.

The gene calls are TRBV13 and TRBJ2-3; 7 bases map to TRBD1. CDR3 length: 15 amino acids. Germline V gives CDR1 PRHDT, CDR2 FYEKMQ (reference sequence). With 4 bases clipped from V and 1 base from J, the junction kept 5 bases outside the gene matches. The CDR3 reads CASSSRQGGTDTQYF. CDR3 DNA: TGTGCCAGCAGCTCCCGACAGGGCGGCACAGATACGCAGTATTTT. The full variable domain, completed using reference TRBV13 and TRBJ2-3, is AAGVIQSPRHLIKEKRETATLKCYPIPRHDTVYWYQQGPGQDPQFLISFYEKMQSDKGSIPDRFSAQQFSDYHSELNMSSLELGDSALYFCASSSRQGGTDTQYFGPGTRLTVL.

In its sample, this clonotype was seen many times. The rearrangement uses TRBV29-1 and TRBJ2-3; 9 nucleotides align to TRBD2. CDR3 length: 13 residues. CDR1 is SQVTM, CDR2 ANQGSEA, per germline. The V gene end was trimmed by 7 bases and the J gene end by 3 bases; junction bases not matched to a gene: 5. The CDR3 DNA reads TGCAGCGCCCTTAGCGGGAGAACAGATACGCAGTATTTT. Residues: CSALSGRTDTQYF.

This clonotype appeared many times. This sequence joins TRBV4-3 and TRBJ1-5; D remains unclear. The V end was cut by 3 bases, the J end by 2 bases, with 8 bases between. The CDR3 sequence is 14 residues long. Germline V gives CDR1 LGHNA, CDR2 YSLEER. This CDR3 reads CASSQGLGNQPQHF. The CDR3 coding sequence is TGCGCCAGCAGCCAGGGCCTGGGCAATCAGCCCCAGCATTTT.

This clonotype was seen ten or more times. The chain employs TRBV2 and TRBJ2-7; D uncertain. The CDR3 is made up of 15 amino acids. Germline V gene sequence: CDR1 SNHLY, CDR2 FYNNEI. V was cut by 6 bases and J by 2 bases, with 17 bases left in between. CDR3 DNA: TGTGCCAGCAGGTTCAGTAGTCCCCCCACCTACGAGCAGTACTTC. Translating gives CASRFSSPPTYEQYF.

This clonotype was detected many times. This chain links TRBV6-5 with TRBJ2-7; D possibly corresponds to TRBD2 (5 bases). The germline V gene has CDR1 MNHEY and CDR2 SVGAGI. CDR3 length equals 13 residues. Trimming pared 2 bases from V and 6 bases from J, leaving 11 bases between. For the CDR3, the DNA is TGTGCCAGCAGTTACGCGGGCCCGACCGAGCAGTACTTC. Amino acid sequence: CASSYAGPTEQYF.

This clonotype was seen ten or more times. The V and J genes are TRBV24-1 and TRBJ2-2; 9 bases are a match to TRBD1. The length of the CDR3 is 14 residues. The germline V gene encodes CDR1 KGHDR and CDR2 SFDVKD. V dropped 8 bases and J dropped 7; count of bases not matched to a gene: 7. The CDR3 nucleotides are TGTGCCACCAACCCGGGACAGGGAGACGGGGAGCTGTTTTTT. Translation gives CATNPGQGDGELFF.